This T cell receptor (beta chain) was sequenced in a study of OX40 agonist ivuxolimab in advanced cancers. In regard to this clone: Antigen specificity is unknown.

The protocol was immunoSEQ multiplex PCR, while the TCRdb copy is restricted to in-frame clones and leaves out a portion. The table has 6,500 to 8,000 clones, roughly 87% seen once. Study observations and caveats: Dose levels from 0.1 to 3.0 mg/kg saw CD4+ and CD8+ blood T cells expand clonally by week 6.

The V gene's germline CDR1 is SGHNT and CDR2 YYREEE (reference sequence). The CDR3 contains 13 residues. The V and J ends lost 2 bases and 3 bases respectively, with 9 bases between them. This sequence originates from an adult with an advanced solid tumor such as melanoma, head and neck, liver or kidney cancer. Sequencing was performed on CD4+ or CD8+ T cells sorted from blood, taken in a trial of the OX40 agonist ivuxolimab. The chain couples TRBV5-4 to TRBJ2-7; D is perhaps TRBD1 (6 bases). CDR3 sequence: CASSFGQNYEQYF. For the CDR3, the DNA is TGTGCCAGCAGCTTCGGACAGAACTACGAGCAGTACTTC.